This entry features one TCR beta chain sequence. The source of the sample is a study of cytomegalovirus exposure and HLA in healthy donors. Across the study: The platform used for the approximately 130 validation repertoires matched that of the roughly 700 first-cohort repertoires, a later analysis reported.

The CDR3 is 15 residues long. Germline V gene data show CDR1 as KGHSH and CDR2 as LQKENI. V lost 2 bases and J lost 2; bases outside the gene matches: 5. TCRdb's table, derived via immunoSEQ multiplex PCR, lists solely in-frame clones and lacks some. The sample has approximately 160,000 clones, about 90% seen once. The sequence came from a woman aged 18-30 years in good health and CMV-seropositive. The material sequenced was PBMCs. The chain has TRBV18 and TRBJ2-7, with 8 positions matching TRBD2. The CDR3 nucleotides are TGTGCCAGCTCACCAGGAAGCGGGGGTCCCTACGAGCAGTACTTC. Residues: CASSPGSGGPYEQYF.